The clone carrying this T cell receptor (beta chain) showed up just once. Using immunoSEQ multiplex PCR, the repertoire was profiled, and TCRdb retains in-frame clones only, with some absent. The table shows approximately 71,000 clones, with around 84% occurring only once. This sample stems from a study of PD-L1 blockade in urothelial cancer. For the study at large: Prior regimens of chemotherapy numbered 0 to 3 per patient.

Germline assignment: CDR1 MNHEY and CDR2 SMNVEV (reference sequence). The V and J ends lost 0 bases and 0 bases respectively, with 12 bases between them. This CDR3 spans 17 amino acids. Regarding time point: pretreatment peripheral blood. Between 1 and 8 samples, pretreatment and on-treatment, were given by each patient. The rearrangement links TRBV27 to TRBJ2-4; TRBD2 might be the D (5 bases). The input for sequencing was PBMCs, taken around atezolizumab (anti-PD-L1) treatment. The source of this sequence is a woman in her 70s with urothelial cancer. CDR3 amino acids: CASSLSGILLAKNIQYF. The CDR3 DNA is TGTGCCAGCAGTTTATCCGGGATACTTCTAGCCAAAAACATTCAGTACTTC.